The 10 T cell receptor beta chains in this list originate from one sample, sequenced in a study of blood T cells in healthy people across ages (dated by TCRdb to the mid-2010s). Libraries were built with 5' RACE. The sample was run on an Illumina HiSeq 2500. A second PCR of roughly 6 to 12 cycles was performed with a sample-barcoded 5' primer and a J-beta primer mix. The public reads were reanalyzed by TCRdb: fastp trimming at Q25, MiXCR alignment, in-frame beta chains only. Duplicate CDR3 protein sequences are folded into a single record with the most common DNA and genes. This sample comprises about 1,800,000 distinct CDR3 sequences, over 25% of them detected only once. Roughly 8.2% of the sample comes from the top ten. The sample taken for sequencing was blood. The receptor source for this set is a woman aged 25 to 39 in good health.

The table lists this clonotype with a few counts. This rearrangement joins TRBV20-1 to TRBJ1-2; 7 bases are a match to TRBD1. The CDR3 is 17 amino acids. Germline-derived CDR1 and CDR2 are DFQATT and SNEGSKA (reference sequence). Germline trimming cut 0 bases from V and 9 bases from J; bases unmatched to any gene: 19. The CDR3, as DNA: TGCAGTGCTAGAGATTCGGGACGGACCGGGACAGCCGTCAGCTACACCTTC. Protein sequence: CSARDSGRTGTAVSYTF.

To note about this clonotype: This may come from a read error, since a much larger clone is one base off. This chain joins TRBV12-3 or TRBV12-4 and TRBJ2-4; 7 positions match TRBD2. This CDR3 comprises 14 residues. V gave up 10 bases and J gave up 13 bases; unmatched junction bases: 19. CDR3: CANRLGGTLPQQYF. DNA for the CDR3: TGTGCCAACAGGTTGGGGGGGACCCTGCCGCAGCAGTACTTC.

This clonotype has at least ten counts. This chain links TRBV28 with TRBJ1-2; 7 bases are a match to TRBD1. CDR1 and CDR2 (germline): MDHEN, SYDVKM. The V segment lost 4 bases and the J segment 4 bases; nucleotides outside the gene matches: 9. The CDR3 contains 15 residues. In nucleotides, the CDR3 is TGTGCCAGCAGTTACTCACAGGGGTATGTCTATGGCTACACCTTC. It codes for CASSYSQGYVYGYTF.

The V and J genes are TRBV28 and TRBJ2-3, with 10 bases identical to TRBD1. This CDR3 comprises 15 residues. V trimming: 6 bases; J trimming: 7 bases; junction bases outside the gene matches: 10. CDR1 and CDR2 (germline): MDHEN, SYDVKM. The CDR3 nucleotides are TGTGCCAGCAGCCCGGGACAGGGGATGGCATATACGCAGTATTTT. It encodes CASSPGQGMAYTQYF.

The rearrangement links TRBV12-3 or TRBV12-4 to TRBJ2-1; either TRBD1 or TRBD2 may supply D (6 bases each). This CDR3 has 14 amino acids. Trimming shortened V by 1 base and J by 9 bases, and 13 bases separated the two germline ends. Here the CDR3 DNA reads TGTGCCAGCAGTTTAGTAGGGGGGCCGGGTGAGCAGTTCTTC. Its protein is CASSLVGGPGEQFF.

The V and J genes are TRBV2 and TRBJ1-6; D uncertain. CDR1 and CDR2 from the germline V gene are SNHLY and FYNNEI. The CDR3 is 14 residues long. Trimming pared 4 bases from V and 10 bases from J, leaving 14 bases between. Here the CDR3 DNA reads TGTGCCAGCAGTGGGCGGTGGATTGACTCACCCCTCCACTTT. It is translated as CASSGRWIDSPLHF.

The chain combines TRBV7-2 with TRBJ2-5, with D possibly being TRBD2 (6 bases). In germline, CDR1 is SGHTA, CDR2 FQGNSA. Trimming removed 4 bases at V and 11 bases at J, with 23 bases between. This CDR3 is 15 amino acids long. The CDR3 protein is CASSSTGTSADTQYF. In DNA form, the CDR3 reads TGTGCCAGCAGCTCAACCGGGACTTCGGCCGATACGCAGTACTTC.

Ten or more counts support this clonotype. This chain uses TRBV7-2 with TRBJ1-1; weak D call: TRBD1 (5 bases). Trimming removed 5 bases from V and 1 base from J, with 5 bases in between. This CDR3 has 12 amino acids. From germline, CDR1 is SGHTA and CDR2 FQGNSA. CDR3 loop: CASSQGNTEAFF. The CDR3 nucleotides read TGTGCCAGCAGCCAGGGGAACACTGAAGCTTTCTTT.

The J gene is TRBJ2-5, the V gene TRBV5-1; 11 bases agree with TRBD2. Germline V gene sequence: CDR1 SGHRS, CDR2 YFSETQ. V gave up 2 bases and J gave up 5 bases; unmatched junction bases: 8. This CDR3 contains 16 residues. The CDR3 loop is CASSFLAGGPLETQYF. As DNA, the CDR3 is TGCGCCAGCAGCTTCTTAGCGGGGGGGCCATTGGAGACCCAGTACTTC.

This clonotype has at least ten counts. V gene TRBV20-1 combines with J gene TRBJ2-1; possibly TRBD2 for D (7 bases). CDR3 size: 13 residues. Germline CDR1 reads DFQATT; CDR2 reads SNEGSKA (reference sequence). The CDR3 sequence: CSARGEGHNEQFF. The CDR3 bases are TGCAGCGCGAGGGGGGAGGGCCACAATGAGCAGTTCTTC.